Listed below are T cell receptor beta chains from one sample, sequenced in a study of CD8 T cells in Susac syndrome. From the immunoSEQ multiplex PCR reads, TCRdb called clonotypes with MiXCR, one entry per CDR3 protein. The sample carries 170,000 or so distinct CDR3 sequences, around 94% recorded once. Sample: CD4+ T cells from PBMCs. The receptors shown here come from a human donor with Susac syndrome. The CDR3 runs from the conserved cysteine through the conserved F or W. Fields, in order: J gene, V gene, clone size, D gene, CDR3 DNA, CDR3 protein. A D gene is named only where the DNA matches it firmly. Part of the rows lack a size; the others show once, few, many or a class for expanded clones.

TRBJ2-5 | TRBV30 | . | . | TGTGCCTGGAGTGTACGAAGTAGGGGAACCCAGTACTTC | CAWSVRSRGTQYF
TRBJ2-5 | TRBV5-1 | . | . | TGCGCCAGCAGGACCGACAACCAGGAGACCCAGTACTTC | CASRTDNQETQYF
TRBJ2-5 | TRBV5-1 | . | . | TGCGCCAGCAGCTTGGTAGAAGAGACCCAGTACTTC | CASSLVEETQYF
TRBJ2-3 | TRBV2 | . | TRBD1 | TGTGCCAGCGGGGGGACAGGGGGGGCCCCAGATACGCAGTATTTT | CASGGTGGAPDTQYF
TRBJ1-2 | TRBV3-1 | . | TRBD1 | TGTGCCAGCAGCCAAGAGACAGGGTCTAACTATGGCTACACCTTC | CASSQETGSNYGYTF
TRBJ2-2 | TRBV19 | . | . | TGTGCCAGTAGTATAACTGTTACCGGGGAGCTGTTTTTT | CASSITVTGELFF
TRBJ2-1 | TRBV5-1 | . | TRBD2 | TGCGCCAGCAGCTTGGGTCCTAGCGGGAGGCGCTATGAGCAGTTCTTC | CASSLGPSGRRYEQFF
TRBJ2-5 | TRBV20-1 | . | . | TGCAGTGCTTATAACACGGTCCCACAAGAGACCCAGTACTTC | CSAYNTVPQETQYF
TRBJ2-5 | TRBV18 | . | . | TGTGCCAGCTCACAGGGTGGCAGGGAGACCCAGTACTTC | CASSQGGRETQYF
TRBJ2-7 | TRBV3-1 | . | . | TGTGCCAGCAGCCAAGAATCTTACGAGCAGTACTTC | CASSQESYEQYF
TRBJ1-1 | TRBV20-1 | once | . | TGCAGTGCTAGAGATTCGGGGGACACTGAAGCTTTCTTT | CSARDSGDTEAFF
TRBJ2-7 | TRBV7-2 | once | . | TGTGCCAGCAGCTTAGCGCGAACTAGTGATTACGAGCAGTACTTC | CASSLARTSDYEQYF
TRBJ2-3 | TRBV7-9 | . | TRBD2 | TGTGCCAGCAGCCCCCGGGGGAGCGGGGGAAGTCTTTTCCCAGATACGCAGTATTTT | CASSPRGSGGSLFPDTQYF
TRBJ2-1 | TRBV14 | . | TRBD2 | TGTGCCAGCAGCGAGGGCGGGGGGGTTTACAATGAGCAGTTCTTC | CASSEGGGVYNEQFF
TRBJ1-2 | TRBV7-2 | . | TRBD1 | TGTGCCAGCAGCGGACAGGGGGCAGACTATGGCTACACCTTC | CASSGQGADYGYTF
TRBJ1-1 | TRBV7-9 | . | TRBD1 | TGTGCCAGCAGCTCCCGGACAGGCACTGAAGCTTTTTTT | CASSSRTGTEAFF
TRBJ1-1 | TRBV7-2 | . | TRBD1 | TGTGCCAGCAGCAAGGGACAGAGCACTGAAGCTTTCTTT | CASSKGQSTEAFF
TRBJ1-5 | TRBV4-1 | . | . | TGCGCCAGCAGCCAGGGTTTTCTGGACAATCAGCCCCAGCATTTT | CASSQGFLDNQPQHF
TRBJ2-7 | TRBV12-3/TRBV12-4 | . | TRBD1 | TGTGCCAGCAGTTTCTTGGGACAGGGAACCTACGAGCAGTACTTC | CASSFLGQGTYEQYF
TRBJ2-1 | TRBV9 | . | TRBD2 | TGTGCCAGCAGCCCCCGATGGCTAGCGGGAGCTGAGCAGTTCTTC | CASSPRWLAGAEQFF